The source of this T cell receptor beta chain is a study of blood T cell repertoires in COVID-19. This CDR3 comprises 14 residues. J lost 8 bases, V lost 3 bases, and 8 bases had no gene match. In germline, CDR1 is SEHNR, CDR2 FQNEAQ (reference sequence). Authors' methods: Estimates of nucleated cell counts were drawn from the amplification of reference gene primers. Using immunoSEQ multiplex PCR, the repertoire was profiled, and TCRdb retains in-frame clones only, with some absent. That table is the source of V, J and clone size, and D and trimming were worked out from the DNA. Of tens of thousands of clones in the sample, 80% are singletons; the top ten hold approximately 15%.

This clonotype was obtained from a woman older than 75 with active or convalescent COVID-19. Sequencing was carried out using peripheral blood. The J gene is TRBJ1-1, the V gene TRBV7-9; TRBD1 aligns across 8 bases. The CDR3 coding sequence is TGTGCCAGCAGCTTCACGCAGGGACAGGCAGAAGCTTTCTTT. As protein: CASSFTQGQAEAFF.